This T cell receptor beta chain was profiled in a study of radiation and T cells in renal cell carcinoma. Time point denoted: baseline pretreatment blood. Described treatment: 15 Gy SBRT to primary tumor, nephrectomy 4 weeks later. TCRdb's table, derived via immunoSEQ multiplex PCR, lists solely in-frame clones and lacks some. The sample has about 150,000 clones, 70% to 90% seen once. The CDR3 has 13 residues. V shed 2 bases and J shed 6 bases, with 12 bases lying between them. The sequence was obtained from a woman between 45 and 60 years old with renal cell carcinoma. This rearrangement joins TRBV5-3 to TRBJ2-7; no clear D. TRBV5-3 is an open reading frame, and its role is uncertain. This material consisted of blood, taken from a patient whose treatment included radiotherapy and nephrectomy. The CDR3 loop is CARSFMSRAEQYF. DNA for the CDR3: TGTGCCAGAAGCTTCATGTCCCGAGCCGAGCAGTACTTC.